The entry below gives a single T cell receptor beta chain sequence along with its context. Germline lookup yields CDR1 MNHEY and CDR2 SMNVEV (reference sequence). Trimming took off 4 bases at V and 3 bases at J, with 12 bases between the two ends. The CDR3 is made up of 15 amino acids. The data originate from a study of blood T cell repertoires in COVID-19. Study-wide background: The origin of the acute and convalescent COVID-19 samples was the United States, Italy and Spain. Sample material is recorded as cDNA or gDNA derived from T cells, B-cell-depleted T cells, or PBMCs.

Authors' analysis steps: Estimates of nucleated cell counts were drawn from the amplification of reference gene primers. Profiling relied on immunoSEQ multiplex PCR, and the TCRdb table lists in-frame clones only, not all of them. For V, J and clone size, that table is used; D and trimming come from the DNA. This sample has roughly 180,000 clones, with 79% found just once. The clonotype was recovered from a man between 60 and 75 years old with active or convalescent COVID-19. The rearrangement joins TRBV27 to TRBJ2-2; TRBD1 might be the D (6 bases). Sequencing was done on a sample of peripheral blood. The CDR3 is CASSSQGPDTGELFF. Written as DNA, the CDR3 is TGTGCCAGCAGTTCCCAGGGGCCGGACACCGGGGAGCTGTTTTTT.